Sequencing of this T cell receptor (beta chain) was carried out in a study of breast tumors, draining lymph nodes, adjacent tissues. General observations from the study: Tumor TCR diversity was below lymph nodes but above nontumor tissue. The data were judged consistent with most tumor T cells coming from lymph node and expanding in tumor. Tumor and nontumor repertoires were significantly more similar in luminal-like than in basal-like breast cancer. Data only fit, rather than demonstrated, lymph node origin of most tumor T cells.

TCRdb called the multiplex PCR reads again in MiXCR, with one record for every CDR3 protein. The table shows approximately 280,000 distinct CDR3 sequences, with over 30% occurring only once. Axillary draining lymph nodes of breast cancer patients supplied the node samples. In its sample, this clonotype was seen many times. Its matching antigen is unknown. This CDR3 comprises 15 residues. In germline, CDR1 is DFQATT, CDR2 SNEGSKA (reference sequence). The ends lost 5 bases at V and 6 bases at J; junction bases unmatched: 14. The material sequenced was axillary lymph node tissue. The genes are TRBV20-1 and TRBJ2-3; 7 bases line up with TRBD2. The sequence was collected from a female donor with breast cancer. Some clones in this sample may be carry-over from other donors' samples. As DNA, the CDR3 is TGCAGTGCTCCCCGCGGAGGCGGGAGAGGTGATACGCAGTATTTT. Translating gives CSAPRGGGRGDTQYF.